These 18 T cell receptor beta chains were all obtained from the same sample, sequenced in a study of shared clonotypes between healthy human individuals. Here immunoSEQ multiplex PCR was the method, and the copy in TCRdb shows in-frame clones only, minus some. The sample includes some 2,500,000 clones, under 95% seen only once; the top ten take approximately 0.35%. What was sequenced was naive CD4+ T cells from PBMCs. Noted subset: CD45RA+ positively selected. The receptors derive from a man in his late teens or twenties in good health. Some clones in this sample may be carry-over from other donors' samples.

For the CDR3, the DNA is TGCAGCGTTAGGACTAGCCTCAGCCTTTACGAGCAGTACTTC. Encoded protein: CSVRTSLSLYEQYF. The chain is built from TRBV29-1 and TRBJ2-7; 8 nucleotides match TRBD2. The CDR3 consists of 14 residues. Trimming cost V 5 bases and J 4 bases; bases outside gene matches: 10. Germline values: CDR1 SQVTM, CDR2 ANQGSEA.

This clone appeared a single time. V gene TRBV2 combines with J gene TRBJ2-4, with D unclear. CDR3 length equals 12 residues. Trimming removed 5 bases at V and 4 bases at J, with 6 bases between. Germline loops: CDR1 SNHLY, CDR2 FYNNEI. The DNA for the CDR3 is TGTGCCAGCAGTAGAGCGAAAAACATTCAGTACTTC. This codes for CASSRAKNIQYF.

A single count supports this clone. The chain combines TRBV5-1 with TRBJ2-5; D is ambiguous. The germline V gene encodes CDR1 SGHRS and CDR2 YFSETQ. This CDR3 has 12 amino acids. Between the trimmed V and J ends, which lost 7 bases and 5 bases, there was a span of 12 bases. The CDR3 nucleotides read TGCGCCAGCGGCAACCTGGGGGAGACCCAGTACTTC. This codes for CASGNLGETQYF.

This clone appeared once. The V call is TRBV7-8, the J call TRBJ1-1; D is perhaps TRBD1 (5 bases). CDR3 length: 16 amino acids. The V gene lost 7 bases and the J gene lost 4 bases, with 22 bases spanning the gap. Germline CDR1 and CDR2: SGHVS and FQNEAQ. In DNA form, the CDR3 reads TGTGCCAGCACCCCCTTCCAGGGAAATCTTGGCACTGAAGCTTTCTTT. It codes for CASTPFQGNLGTEAFF.

CDR3 in DNA: TGTGCCAGCAGCTTAGGGGGAACCTCTGGGGCCAACGTCCTGACTTTC. Amino acids: CASSLGGTSGANVLTF. V is TRBV11-1 and J is TRBJ2-6; no definite D call. V was clipped by 1 base and J by 0 bases, with 7 bases between them. This CDR3 has 16 residues. Germline V gene lookup returns CDR1 SGHAT and CDR2 FQDESV (reference sequence).

The rearrangement links TRBV6-5 to TRBJ1-2, with D perhaps TRBD1 (6 bases). CDR3 length: 15 amino acids. Trimming stripped 0 bases from V and 2 bases from J, with 10 bases between. Germline V gene data show CDR1 as MNHEY and CDR2 as SVGAGI. For the CDR3, the DNA is TGTGCCAGCAGTTACTCGGGGGGCCTGAACTATGGCTACACCTTC. It is translated as CASSYSGGLNYGYTF.

This chain links TRBV28 with TRBJ2-1; 11 positions agree with TRBD2. V lost 6 bases and J lost 6; bases outside the gene matches: 7. CDR3 length equals 15 residues. The germline gives CDR1 MDHEN, CDR2 SYDVKM. CDR3: CASSLRLAGSNEQFF. The CDR3 nucleotides are TGTGCCAGCAGCCTGCGACTAGCGGGGAGCAATGAGCAGTTCTTC.

The chain carries TRBV10-1 and TRBJ2-5; 7 bases line up with TRBD1. The CDR3 has 15 amino acids. Per germline, CDR1 WNHNN and CDR2 SYGVQD (reference sequence). Trimming removed 0 bases from V and 4 bases from J; junction bases left unmatched: 5. The CDR3 DNA sequence: TGCGCCAGCAGTGAGTCTCGACAGGGATTAGAGACCCAGTACTTC. Translated, it gives CASSESRQGLETQYF.

This chain links TRBV5-1 with TRBJ1-2; possibly TRBD1 for D (6 bases). V was shortened by 4 bases and J by 4 bases, with 20 bases between the two germline ends. Germline lookup yields CDR1 SGHRS and CDR2 YFSETQ. CDR3 size: 16 residues. The CDR3 loop reads CASSPRWDTRTYGYTF. CDR3 coding DNA: TGCGCCAGCAGCCCGCGATGGGACACCAGGACCTATGGCTACACCTTC. Combining the CDR3 with reference TRBV5-1 and TRBJ1-2 gives the whole variable domain KAGVTQTPRYLIKTRGQQVTLSCSPISGHRSVSWYQQTPGQGLQFLFEYFSETQRNKGNFPGRFSGRQFSNSRSEMNVSTLELGDSALYLCASSPRWDTRTYGYTFGSGTRLTVV.

This chain uses TRBV5-8 with TRBJ2-5, with D possibly being TRBD1 or TRBD2 (5 bases each). This CDR3 comprises 16 residues. The ends were cut back, 6 bases at V and 4 bases at J, with 22 bases in the middle. The germline V gene encodes CDR1 SGHTS and CDR2 YDEGEE. The CDR3: CASKRGRYFLGETQYF. The CDR3 coding sequence is TGTGCCAGCAAGAGGGGTAGATACTTTTTGGGAGAGACCCAGTACTTC.

The chain has TRBV19 and TRBJ2-7; TRBD1 might be the D (6 bases). Germline CDR1 and CDR2: LNHDA and SQIVND (reference sequence). V was shortened by 8 bases and J by 4 bases, with 24 bases between the two germline ends. The CDR3 loop spans 16 amino acids. The CDR3 DNA follows: TGTGCCAGTCGACGCCGTTCCGGGACACCCTCTTACGAGCAGTACTTC. Its protein is CASRRRSGTPSYEQYF.

This clone was counted a single time. At the DNA level, this CDR3 is encoded by other sequences in the same sample as well. The J gene is TRBJ1-3, the V gene TRBV5-1; no reliable D call. CDR1 and CDR2 (germline): SGHRS, YFSETQ. V was pared by 0 bases and J by 0 bases, with 7 bases between. This CDR3 is 15 amino acids long. The CDR3 loop is CASSLAGNSGNTIYF. In DNA form, the CDR3 reads TGCGCCAGCAGCTTGGCCGGTAACTCTGGAAACACCATATATTTT. The full variable domain, rest sourced from reference TRBV5-1 and TRBJ1-3, is KAGVTQTPRYLIKTRGQQVTLSCSPISGHRSVSWYQQTPGQGLQFLFEYFSETQRNKGNFPGRFSGRQFSNSRSEMNVSTLELGDSALYLCASSLAGNSGNTIYFGEGSWLTVV.

The gene calls are TRBV21-1 and TRBJ2-7; TRBD2, the D gene given by the table, was not confirmed from the DNA. TRBV21-1 is recorded as a pseudogene. The CDR3 loop spans 13 amino acids. In DNA form, the CDR3 reads TGTGCCAGGGACCGGGAACTGAAGGCCGAGCAGTACTTC. This codes for CARDRELKAEQYF.

The chain has TRBV18 and TRBJ2-7; TRBD1 matches at 7 bases. CDR1 is KGHSH and CDR2 is LQKENI in the germline V gene. This CDR3 contains 16 residues. V was pared by 2 bases and J by 4 bases, with 11 bases of the junction left unmatched. The DNA of the CDR3 is TGTGCCAGCTCACCATTGGCAGGGGGTCAGCGGTACGAGCAGTACTTC. Protein: CASSPLAGGQRYEQYF.

The chain has TRBV27 and TRBJ1-2, with 9 bases identical to TRBD1. In germline, CDR1 is MNHEY, CDR2 SMNVEV (reference sequence). After removal of 1 base from V and 6 bases from J, the junction contained 6 bases not matched to a gene. CDR3 length: 15 amino acids. Written as DNA, the CDR3 is TGTGCCAGCAGTTTATTGGGGGACAGGGTTGATGGCTACACCTTC. Residues: CASSLLGDRVDGYTF.

The chain joins TRBV7-2 to TRBJ2-5; D is undetermined. CDR3 length: 14 residues. Per germline, CDR1 SGHTA and CDR2 FQGNSA. Trimming cost V 5 bases and J 5 bases, with 15 bases left between them. DNA of the CDR3: TGTGCCAGCAGCCAAGGTCTGGCAGCGGAGACCCAGTACTTC. Its protein product is CASSQGLAAETQYF.

The rearrangement uses TRBV7-9 and TRBJ2-7; 7 positions agree with TRBD2. V trimming: 5 bases; J trimming: 11 bases; junction bases outside the gene matches: 9. CDR1 and CDR2 from the germline V gene are SEHNR and FQNEAQ (reference sequence). The CDR3 sequence is 12 residues long. The CDR3: CASSRPAGVKYF. The CDR3 bases are TGTGCCAGCAGCCGTCCCGCGGGAGTAAAGTACTTC.

The sample holds one count of this clone. The rearrangement joins TRBV5-1 to TRBJ2-1; D ambiguous. Germline V gives CDR1 SGHRS, CDR2 YFSETQ. The CDR3 is 13 amino acids. Trimming removed 0 bases from V and 7 bases from J, with 8 bases in between. The CDR3 nucleotides read TGCGCCAGCAGCTTGGGTCATGGGAATGAGCAGTTCTTC. Protein: CASSLGHGNEQFF.